This TCR beta chain was sequenced in a study of OX40 agonist ivuxolimab in advanced cancers. Study-level findings and limits: CD8+ T cells averaged more expanded clones than CD4+. At 0.1 to 3.0 mg/kg and by week 6, clonal expansion occurred in CD4+ and CD8+ blood T cells.

Sequencing was performed with immunoSEQ multiplex PCR; in TCRdb, only in-frame clones are kept and a portion is missing. This sample has about 49,000 clones, with 85% to 95% found just once. This clone occurred once. Its matching antigen is unknown. Germline V lookup: CDR1 SGHVS, CDR2 FQNEAQ. The CDR3 runs to 15 residues. Trimming left V 6 bases short and J 1 base short, with 15 bases between. The material sequenced was CD4+ or CD8+ T cells sorted from blood, taken in a trial of the OX40 agonist ivuxolimab. This sequence originates from an adult with an advanced solid tumor such as melanoma, head and neck, liver or kidney cancer. The chain uses TRBV7-8 and TRBJ1-1; D not certain. CDR3 sequence reads: CASSRLGGPNTEAFF. The CDR3 DNA reads TGTGCCAGCAGTCGCCTCGGAGGACCGAACACTGAAGCTTTCTTT.